This is a list of T cell receptor beta chains from one sample in a study of T-cell reconstitution after alpha-beta-depleted transplantation in children. TCRdb reprocessed the PCR reads via MiXCR and lists one record per CDR3 protein. This table has tens of thousands of distinct CDR3 sequences, roughly 8.7% appearing once. Sequenced here: PBMCs, mostly from graft donor cells, sampled 60 days after TCRalphabeta/CD19-depleted stem cell transplant. Source of these receptors: a male patient aged 2-9 years who had a stem cell transplant for chronic granulomatous disease, so the T cells may come from the graft donor. The CDR3 runs from the conserved cysteine through the conserved F or W.

j_call v_call cdr3_aa
TRBJ2-4 TRBV6-2/TRBV6-3 CASRQQGLAKNIQYF
TRBJ2-1 TRBV28 CATRTGFSSYNEQFF
TRBJ2-5 TRBV20-1 CSAVTGKSQETQYF
TRBJ2-1 TRBV5-1 CASAPRADTTYNEQFF
TRBJ1-2 TRBV11-2 CASSLGSMSGKANYGYTF
TRBJ2-3 TRBV5-1 CASSLWSSGSTQYF
TRBJ2-3 TRBV3-1 CASSQGLAASTDTQYF
TRBJ2-7 TRBV28 CASSLRDEQYF
TRBJ1-2 TRBV6-1 CASSEILDNGYTF
TRBJ2-5 TRBV20-1 CSARDRVIAVLQETQYF
TRBJ2-1 TRBV20-1 CSAATSHLGAREQFF
TRBJ2-5 TRBV29-1 CSVDRGLAGSQETQYF
TRBJ2-1 TRBV5-1 CASSLAGTSGRAQRKFF
TRBJ2-1 TRBV4-2 CASSQTGAGGFKDEQFF
TRBJ1-4 TRBV7-6 CASSLSQGAREKLFF
TRBJ2-6 TRBV30 CAWSRGVFLPNSISGANVLTF
TRBJ1-1 TRBV27 CASSLNQKAGTEAFF
TRBJ2-1 TRBV7-6 CASSLVFGSYNEQFF
TRBJ2-7 TRBV4-1 CASSQDLGTRDYEQYF
TRBJ2-7 TRBV7-3 CASSLGRGPRYEQYF
TRBJ2-5 TRBV30 CAWGRLAGLQETQYF
TRBJ1-3 TRBV11-3 CASSLGTGGGAGGNTIYF
TRBJ2-3 TRBV10-2 CASSAVAVISTDTQYF
TRBJ2-1 TRBV29-1 CSVVTRQTPYNEQFF
TRBJ2-1 TRBV27 CASSLRSSGINEQFF
TRBJ2-5 TRBV7-2 CASSLAGTAQETQYF
TRBJ2-7 TRBV5-5 CASSPDWSTYEQYF
TRBJ2-7 TRBV28 CASSFERTHSSYEQYF
TRBJ1-2 TRBV24-1 CATSDYRGHGYTF
TRBJ2-5 TRBV7-2 CASSLWSGRSETQYF
TRBJ2-3 TRBV29-1 CSVSRTSSTDTQYF
TRBJ2-3 TRBV5-1 CATLDYVTDTQYF
TRBJ2-5 TRBV5-5 CASSSGNGLLGETQYF
TRBJ2-7 TRBV7-8 CASSWAGLGSLPSSYEQYF
TRBJ2-7 TRBV6-5 CASSHWQTGGNEQYF
TRBJ1-6 TRBV20-1 CSARLEGQDYNSPLHF
TRBJ1-4 TRBV7-9 CASSLGDRDVEELFF
TRBJ2-5 TRBV5-3 CARSLSGKHQETQYF
TRBJ1-5 TRBV10-2 CASSERGDPFYNQPQHF
TRBJ2-2 TRBV12-3/TRBV12-4 CASSFSGTNTGELFF
TRBJ2-1 TRBV23-1 CASSHLMGVAVWNEQFF
TRBJ2-5 TRBV11-2 CASSHDRDPLNVWETQYF
TRBJ2-1 TRBV6-2/TRBV6-3 CASSGVSAGGPYEQFF
TRBJ2-2 TRBV7-9 CASSFSGNTGELFF
TRBJ2-3 TRBV5-1 CASSLSQDTQYF
TRBJ2-7 TRBV5-1 CASSLDTNSVQYF
NA TRBV7-8 CASSLGGRAIEQFF
TRBJ1-2 TRBV30 CASSRSGYTF
TRBJ2-3 TRBV4-2 CASTSGGGTDTQYF
TRBJ2-3 TRBV14 CASSQVRTDTQYF
TRBJ2-4 TRBV28 CASSLPGNIQYF
TRBJ2-4 TRBV27 CASRGLAGSKNIQYF
TRBJ2-1 TRBV30 CAWGSPGLPTYNEQFF
TRBJ1-5 TRBV19 CASSIRPLGGQPQHF
TRBJ1-2 TRBV7-3 CASSLYAGENYGYTF